The 16 T cell receptor beta chains below all came from one sample that was sequenced in a study of T cell repertoires in cytomegalovirus infection (dated by TCRdb to 2018 to 2020). For these receptors, no antigen is known. Reads for this sample came from an Illumina HiSeq 1500. TCRdb reworked the public reads: Q25 trimming with fastp, MiXCR clone assembly, productive beta chains retained. Rows are combined by CDR3 protein, so each entry shows the most common genes and DNA. This sample has about 70,000 distinct CDR3 sequences in its table, and 20% of those were observed once. Around 70% of the sample belongs to the ten largest clones. The treatment or condition label corresponds to: in vitro stimulation with specific CMV peptide epitopes to enrich CMV-specific T cells. Material: CD8+ T cells from cultured PBMCs, obtained from culture after CMV antigen stimulation. All receptors come from a human donor in good health (CMV status not recorded). Some clones in this sample may be carry-over from other donors' samples.

The chain links TRBV4-1 to TRBJ2-7; 9 nucleotides align to TRBD1. The germline V gene has CDR1 MGHRA and CDR2 YSYEKL. V was clipped by 3 bases and J by 3 bases; unmatched bases: 6. This CDR3 is built from 15 residues. The CDR3 nucleotides read TGCGCCAGCAGCCACACGACAGGGGGGGGCTACGAGCAGTACTTC. Protein product: CASSHTTGGGYEQYF.

This clonotype was seen more than once but under ten times. The chain carries TRBV12-5 and TRBJ2-3, with D perhaps matching TRBD2 (5 bases). The CDR3 has 12 amino acids. Germline CDR1 and CDR2: LGHNT and FRNRAP. V lost 4 bases and J lost 3, with 5 bases in between. The CDR3 loop reads CASGSGTDTQYF. The CDR3 DNA sequence: TGTGCTAGTGGTTCGGGGACAGATACGCAGTATTTT.

The rearrangement links TRBV12-3 or TRBV12-4 to TRBJ1-2, with 7 nucleotides matching TRBD1. The CDR3 extends over 16 amino acids. V lost 3 bases, J lost 8 bases, and 15 bases stayed unmatched. CDR3 loop: CASSFLNTGVGSGYTF. CDR3 coding DNA: TGTGCCAGCAGTTTTTTAAACACAGGGGTTGGGAGCGGCTACACCTTC.

This clonotype was seen a handful of times. The gene calls are TRBV7-6 and TRBJ1-1; 8 bases match TRBD1. J lost 1 base, V lost 3 bases, and 4 bases had no gene match. The CDR3 is 15 residues long. Germline loops: CDR1 SGHVS, CDR2 FNYEAQ. CDR3 DNA: TGTGCCAGCAGCTTGAGGACAGGGAGGAACACTGAAGCTTTCTTT. It is translated as CASSLRTGRNTEAFF. The full variable domain, with the rest looked up from reference TRBV7-6 and TRBJ1-1, is GAGVSQSPRYKVTKRGQDVALRCDPISGHVSLYWYRQALGQGPEFLTYFNYEAQQDKSGLPNDRFSAERPEGSISTLTIQRTEQRDSAMYRCASSLRTGRNTEAFFGQGTRLTVV.

Here the CDR3 reads CASSFGTEEKLFF. The DNA of the CDR3 is TGTGCCAGCAGCTTCGGGACAGAAGAAAAACTGTTTTTT. The chain carries TRBV7-2 and TRBJ1-4; 7 bases match TRBD1. Germline V gene sequence: CDR1 SGHTA, CDR2 FQGNSA. This CDR3 has 13 amino acids. V was pared by 3 bases and J by 8 bases, with 3 bases of the junction left unmatched.

This clonotype has only a few counts. The chain couples TRBV7-2 to TRBJ1-5; 7 bases map to TRBD1. The germline gives CDR1 SGHTA, CDR2 FQGNSA. This CDR3 is 17 amino acids long. V trimming: 1 base; J trimming: 2 bases; junction bases outside the gene matches: 8. The CDR3, as DNA: TGTGCCAGCAGCTTAGTGAGGGGGCGGTTGGGCAATCAGCCCCAGCATTTT. Amino acid sequence: CASSLVRGRLGNQPQHF.

There are a few counts of this clonotype. V usage is TRBV7-9 and J usage is TRBJ2-7; 9 nucleotides agree with TRBD1. The CDR3 runs to 17 residues. From germline, CDR1 is SEHNR and CDR2 FQNEAQ (reference sequence). V lost 5 bases, J lost 1 base, and 12 bases stayed unmatched. DNA for the CDR3: TGTGCCAGCAGCCCCCAGTCGGGACAGGGTTTTTCCTACGAGCAGTACTTC. The encoded protein is CASSPQSGQGFSYEQYF. Looking up the rest from reference TRBV7-9 and TRBJ2-7 gives the full variable domain: DTGVSQNPRHKITKRGQNVTFRCDPISEHNRLYWYRQTLGQGPEFLTYFQNEAQLEKSRLLSDRFSAERPKGSFSTLEIQRTEQGDSAMYLCASSPQSGQGFSYEQYFGPGTRLTVT.

The chain recombines TRBV7-2 with TRBJ1-6; D is perhaps TRBD1 (6 bases). Germline lookup yields CDR1 SGHTA and CDR2 FQGNSA. Trimming pared 2 bases from V and 3 bases from J, leaving 17 bases between. The CDR3 loop spans 18 amino acids. The DNA for the CDR3 is TGTGCCAGCAGCTTAAATATGGGGGCAGGGAGCTATAATTCACCCCTCCACTTT. Translation gives CASSLNMGAGSYNSPLHF.

The chain combines TRBV7-6 with TRBJ2-2; the D gene could be TRBD1 or TRBD2 (5 bases each). This CDR3 is 14 amino acids long. The ends were cut back, 1 base at V and 6 bases at J, with 9 bases in the middle. Germline CDR1 and CDR2: SGHVS and FNYEAQ. CDR3 nucleotide sequence: TGTGCCAGCAGCTTAGGAGGGGCGCCCGGGGAGCTGTTTTTT. This sequence encodes CASSLGGAPGELFF.

V usage is TRBV20-1 and J usage is TRBJ1-1; D gene uncertain. Germline V gives CDR1 DFQATT, CDR2 SNEGSKA (reference sequence). V shed 0 bases and J shed 1 base, with 15 bases lying between them. This CDR3 is 16 amino acids long. The CDR3 DNA is TGCAGTGCTAGAGATCAAGTGTTCAGACCGAACACTGAAGCTTTCTTT. Its translation: CSARDQVFRPNTEAFF.

V usage is TRBV29-1 and J usage is TRBJ1-2; 11 bases map to TRBD1. Germline assignment: CDR1 SQVTM and CDR2 ANQGSEA. J was trimmed by 7 bases and V by 6 bases; bases with no gene match: 13. The CDR3 loop spans 15 amino acids. Written as DNA, the CDR3 is TGCAGCGTACCGGGACAGGGGGAATGGTCTGGTGGCTACACCTTC. Its translation is CSVPGQGEWSGGYTF.

The J gene is TRBJ2-1, the V gene TRBV7-8; no reliable D call. CDR3 length equals 19 residues. V was pared by 3 bases and J by 8 bases, with 29 bases between. Germline-derived CDR1 and CDR2 are SGHVS and FQNEAQ. Written as DNA, the CDR3 is TGTGCCAGCAGCTTGTTGGGTAACGGGCCGGACCGCGCGGCCTATGAGCAGTTCTTC. This gives the protein CASSLLGNGPDRAAYEQFF.

The rearrangement joins TRBV4-3 to TRBJ2-7; D may be TRBD1 (5 bases). Germline CDR1 is LGHNA and CDR2 is YSLEER. The CDR3 totals 18 residues. Trimming shortened V by 0 bases and J by 2 bases, and 20 bases separated the two germline ends. The CDR3 protein is CASSQDLGVASATYEQYF. CDR3 coding DNA: TGCGCCAGCAGCCAAGATCTAGGGGTGGCGTCAGCCACCTACGAGCAGTACTTC.

This chain links TRBV4-1 with TRBJ1-4; 7 bases line up with TRBD1. The germline CDR1 and CDR2 sequences are MGHRA and YSYEKL. The CDR3 covers 14 residues. The ends lost 2 bases at V and 6 bases at J; junction bases unmatched: 3. The CDR3 DNA follows: TGCGCCAGCAGCCAAACCACAGGGGATGAAAAACTGTTTTTT. It is translated as CASSQTTGDEKLFF.

The rearrangement joins TRBV4-1 to TRBJ1-1; 9 nucleotides agree with TRBD1. The CDR3 has 15 amino acids. The ends lost 0 bases at V and 3 bases at J; junction bases unmatched: 2. CDR1 is MGHRA, CDR2 YSYEKL, per germline. The CDR3, as DNA: TGCGCCAGCAGCCAAGAACAGGGGGCGTACACTGAAGCTTTCTTT. As protein: CASSQEQGAYTEAFF.

This chain links TRBV19 with TRBJ1-2, with 8 nucleotides matching TRBD1. The J segment lost 6 bases and the V segment lost 6 bases, leaving 9 bases of the junction unmatched. CDR3 length: 14 amino acids. Germline values: CDR1 LNHDA, CDR2 SQIVND (reference sequence). The CDR3 loop reads CASRTRDRRHGYTF. CDR3 sequence (DNA): TGTGCCAGTAGGACTAGGGACAGGCGGCATGGCTACACCTTC. Combining the CDR3 with reference TRBV19 and TRBJ1-2 gives the whole variable domain DGGITQSPKYLFRKEGQNVTLSCEQNLNHDAMYWYRQDPGQGLRLIYYSQIVNDFQKGDIAEGYSVSREKKESFPLTVTSAQKNPTAFYLCASRTRDRRHGYTFGSGTRLTVV.